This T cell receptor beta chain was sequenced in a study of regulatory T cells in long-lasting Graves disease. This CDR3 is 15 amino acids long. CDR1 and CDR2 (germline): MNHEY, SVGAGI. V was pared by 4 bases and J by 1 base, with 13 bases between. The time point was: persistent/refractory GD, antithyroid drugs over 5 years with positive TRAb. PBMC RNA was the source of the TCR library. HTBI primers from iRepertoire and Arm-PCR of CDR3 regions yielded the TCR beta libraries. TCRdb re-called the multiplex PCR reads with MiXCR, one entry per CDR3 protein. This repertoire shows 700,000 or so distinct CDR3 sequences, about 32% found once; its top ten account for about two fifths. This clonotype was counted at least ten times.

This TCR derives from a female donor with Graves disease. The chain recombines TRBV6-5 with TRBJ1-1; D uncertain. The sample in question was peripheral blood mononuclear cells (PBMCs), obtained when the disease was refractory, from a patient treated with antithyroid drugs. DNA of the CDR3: TGTGCCAGCAGTTTGACCAGCCTGCCGAACACTGAAGCTTTCTTT. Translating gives CASSLTSLPNTEAFF.